This T cell receptor (beta chain) derives from a study of technical replicates of blood from several donors. Trimming removed 5 bases from V and 1 base from J; junction bases left unmatched: 4. Germline V gene data show CDR1 as SGHTA and CDR2 as FQGNSA. This CDR3 region has 14 residues. Assay: immunoSEQ multiplex PCR; the TCRdb copy retains only in-frame clones and omits some. The sample consists of under 85,000 clones, roughly 86% of them appearing once. This clonotype was obtained from a human donor in good health. Some clones in this sample may be carry-over from other donors' samples. Specimen: PBMCs. This chain joins TRBV7-2 and TRBJ2-7; 8 bases align to TRBD2. CDR3 residues: CASSRSGASYEQYF. For the CDR3, the DNA is TGTGCCAGCAGCCGTAGCGGGGCTTCCTACGAGCAGTACTTC.